These 20 T cell receptor beta chains were all obtained from the same sample, sequenced in a study of T cells after yellow fever vaccination. TCRdb reprocessed the 5' RACE reads with MiXCR, giving one entry per CDR3 protein. The sample records fewer than 350,000 distinct CDR3 sequences, around 3.9% being singletons. The specimen comprised PBMCs, sampled on the day of the yellow fever booster vaccination. Source of these receptors: a man younger than 30 who received the YFV17D yellow fever vaccine.

Many counts were recorded for this clonotype. The chain recombines TRBV4-3 with TRBJ2-7; 8 nucleotides match TRBD1. V shed 4 bases, J shed 2 bases, and the junction held 10 bases outside the gene matches. The germline CDR1 and CDR2 sequences are LGHNA and YSLEER. The CDR3 consists of 16 residues. CDR3 in amino acids: CASSLRQGRIPYEQYV. DNA for the CDR3: TGCGCCAGCAGCCTCCGACAGGGGAGAATCCCCTACGAGCAGTACGTC.

At least ten counts were recorded for this clonotype. J is TRBJ2-7 and V is TRBV7-2; the D is unclear. V shed 1 base and J shed 8 bases, with 12 bases lying between them. The germline gives CDR1 SGHTA, CDR2 FQGNSA. The CDR3 consists of 13 residues. The CDR3: CASSLDASTKQYV. As DNA, the CDR3 is TGTGCCAGCAGCTTAGATGCTTCGACGAAGCAGTACGTC.

This clonotype was observed a few times. The chain combines TRBV19 with TRBJ2-3; 8 bases line up with TRBD1. From germline, CDR1 is LNHDA and CDR2 SQIVND (reference sequence). This CDR3 region has 16 residues. V shed 6 bases and J 2 bases; nucleotides not matched to a gene: 10. The CDR3: CASRSAQGVSTDTQYF. In DNA, the CDR3 is TGTGCCAGTAGATCGGCACAGGGGGTCTCCACAGATACGCAGTATTTT. Based on the CDR3 plus reference TRBV19 and TRBJ2-3, the full variable domain is DGGITQSPKYLFRKEGQNVTLSCEQNLNHDAMYWYRQDPGQGLRLIYYSQIVNDFQKGDIAEGYSVSREKKESFPLTVTSAQKNPTAFYLCASRSAQGVSTDTQYFGPGTRLTVL.

Only a few counts were recorded for this clonotype. J is TRBJ2-4 and V is TRBV28; TRBD2 agrees at 9 bases. Germline-derived CDR1 and CDR2 are MDHEN and SYDVKM. V was pared by 0 bases and J by 3 bases, with 9 bases of the junction left unmatched. CDR3 length: 18 residues. CDR3 protein: CASSLWRGGDNVKNIQYF. CDR3 coding DNA: TGTGCCAGCAGTTTATGGCGGGGGGGCGATAATGTCAAAAACATTCAGTACTTC.

This clonotype was detected ten times or more. The V gene is TRBV5-1, the J gene TRBJ2-7; weak D call: TRBD1 (5 bases). The CDR3 extends over 12 amino acids. CDR1 SGHRS and CDR2 YFSETQ come from the germline V gene. V was cut by 3 bases and J by 6 bases, with 10 bases left in between. The CDR3: CASSYQGAEQYF. The CDR3 nucleotides read TGCGCCAGCAGCTATCAGGGTGCCGAGCAGTACTTC.

This clonotype was counted only a few times. V and J are TRBV12-3 or TRBV12-4 and TRBJ1-4; D ambiguous. V lost 5 bases and J 10 bases, leaving 14 bases between the germline ends. The CDR3 runs to 13 residues. The CDR3 is CASSRVTKGKLFF. DNA of the CDR3: TGTGCCAGCAGTCGAGTCACGAAGGGAAAACTGTTTTTT.

The genes are TRBV4-1 and TRBJ1-1; D is unclear. V was shortened by 1 base and J by 3 bases, with 9 bases between the two germline ends. CDR1 is MGHRA and CDR2 is YSYEKL in the germline V gene. The CDR3 has 14 amino acids. CDR3 nucleotides: TGCGCCAGCAGCCAAGTCACAGTCCACACTGAAGCTTTCTTT. Translation: CASSQVTVHTEAFF.

The genes are TRBV6-5 and TRBJ2-2; the D is unclear. Germline CDR1 is MNHEY and CDR2 is SVGAGI. V lost 2 bases, J lost 1 base, and 8 bases lay in between. This CDR3 is built from 15 residues. The CDR3: CASSYGSGNTGELFF. In nucleotides, the CDR3 is TGTGCCAGCAGTTACGGGTCGGGGAACACCGGGGAGCTGTTTTTT.

This clonotype turned up a few times. The rearrangement uses TRBV9 and TRBJ2-1, with 9 nucleotides matching TRBD2. This CDR3 is 15 amino acids long. The trim removed 3 bases at V and 5 bases at J, leaving 6 bases unmatched. Looked up from germline, CDR1 is SGDLS and CDR2 is YYNGEE. CDR3 nucleotide sequence: TGTGCCAGCAGCGCCCGACTAGCGGAAAACAATGAGCAGTTCTTC. It specifies CASSARLAENNEQFF.

The chain recombines TRBV5-1 with TRBJ2-5; TRBD2 is a possible D gene (6 bases). V shed 1 base and J shed 4 bases, with 11 bases lying between them. The germline gives CDR1 SGHRS, CDR2 YFSETQ. The CDR3 totals 14 residues. CDR3 sequence: CASSLSGEAETQYF. The DNA of the CDR3 is TGCGCCAGCAGCTTGTCGGGGGAGGCAGAGACCCAGTACTTC.

J is TRBJ2-7 and V is TRBV19, with no clear D. The CDR3 loop spans 13 amino acids. The V end was cut by 7 bases, the J end by 4 bases, with 14 bases between. CDR1 is LNHDA and CDR2 is SQIVND in the germline V gene (reference sequence). CDR3 DNA: TGTGCCAGTATCCCCGGACCTCCGTACGAGCAGTACGTC. This codes for CASIPGPPYEQYV.

This clonotype was recorded a few times. The J gene is TRBJ2-3, the V gene TRBV10-3; no reliable D call. The CDR3 has 13 amino acids. CDR1 ENHRY and CDR2 SYGVKD come from the germline V gene. V shed 6 bases and J shed 0 bases, with 7 bases lying between them. Written as DNA, the CDR3 is TGTGCCATCAGGGAAGCTAGCACAGATACGCAGTATTTT. The encoded protein is CAIREASTDTQYF.

The rearrangement links TRBV3-1 to TRBJ1-2, with 7 bases fitting TRBD1. J gave up 5 bases and V 0 bases, and 6 bases lay outside the gene matches. The CDR3 extends over 15 amino acids. CDR1 LGHDT and CDR2 YNNKEL come from the germline V gene (reference sequence). The CDR3 spells CASSQDIGTAYGYTF. CDR3 nucleotide sequence: TGTGCCAGCAGCCAAGACATCGGGACAGCGTATGGCTACACCTTC.

This clonotype was picked up many times. The chain links TRBV7-2 to TRBJ2-1; D uncertain. Germline V gene sequence: CDR1 SGHTA, CDR2 FQGNSA. Trimming pared 0 bases from V and 4 bases from J, leaving 13 bases between. This CDR3 has 16 amino acids. As DNA, the CDR3 is TGTGCCAGCAGCTTAGCTCCAATTACTGCTTACAATGAGCAGTTCTTC. It is translated as CASSLAPITAYNEQFF. Based on the CDR3 plus reference TRBV7-2 and TRBJ2-1, the full variable domain is GAGVSQSPSNKVTEKGKDVELRCDPISGHTALYWYRQSLGQGLEFLIYFQGNSAPDKSGLPSDRFSAERTGGSVSTLTIQRTQQEDSAVYLCASSLAPITAYNEQFFGPGTRLTVL.

Here the CDR3 reads CASSSSRALMAGELFF. The CDR3 DNA follows: TGTGCCAGCAGTTCGAGCCGGGCCCTAATGGCCGGGGAGCTGTTTTTT. This rearrangement joins TRBV12-3 or TRBV12-4 to TRBJ2-2; D is undetermined. V was trimmed by 4 bases and J by 6 bases, leaving 18 bases between them. The CDR3 runs to 16 residues.

This clonotype came up many times. V usage is TRBV4-3 and J usage is TRBJ1-2; TRBD1 might be the D (6 bases). Trimming left V 0 bases short and J 4 bases short, with 21 bases between. This CDR3 is 18 amino acids long. CDR1 is LGHNA and CDR2 is YSLEER in the germline V gene. CDR3 region: CASSQERVFTQGSYGYTF. CDR3 in DNA: TGCGCCAGCAGCCAAGAACGTGTGTTTACACAGGGAAGCTATGGCTACACCTTC.

The chain uses TRBV20-1 and TRBJ2-7; TRBD1 matches at 10 bases. The CDR3 extends over 14 amino acids. Trimming removed 5 bases from V and 2 bases from J; junction bases left unmatched: 6. Germline assignment: CDR1 DFQATT and CDR2 SNEGSKA (reference sequence). The CDR3 loop is CSALRGTGAYEQYV. The CDR3 region has the DNA TGCAGTGCTCTTCGTGGGACAGGGGCCTACGAGCAGTACGTC.

This clonotype was picked up one time. The chain employs TRBV6-2 or TRBV6-3 and TRBJ1-5; no firm D call. Looked up from germline, CDR1 is MNHEY and CDR2 is SVGEGT. This CDR3 is 17 amino acids long. Between the trimmed V and J ends, which lost 4 bases and 0 bases, there was a span of 16 bases. The CDR3 coding sequence is TGTGCCAGCAGTTGCTCCGAAGTGACCTATAGCAATCAGCCCCAGCATTTT. Protein sequence: CASSCSEVTYSNQPQHF.

This clonotype was observed at least ten times. The chain uses TRBV12-5 and TRBJ2-1; 10 nucleotides align to TRBD1. The V and J ends lost 2 bases and 7 bases, in that order; junction bases with no gene match: 11. Germline CDR1 reads LGHNT; CDR2 reads FRNRAP. The CDR3 is made up of 17 amino acids. CDR3: CASGLFGRDRGWNEQFF. CDR3 DNA sequence: TGTGCTAGTGGTTTGTTCGGCCGGGACAGGGGATGGAATGAGCAGTTCTTC.

About this clonotype itself: Mismatch with germline at one junction end may stem from a read error. CDR3 DNA: TGTGCCAGCAGTCTAGCGGGGGCCTCTGGGAATGAGCAGTTCTTC. Translated, it gives CASSLAGASGNEQFF. The genes are TRBV12-3 or TRBV12-4 and TRBJ2-1; 10 bases align to TRBD2. The length of the CDR3 is 15 residues.